The T cell receptor (beta chain) described here comes from a study of T cell responses to AZD1222 COVID-19 vaccine. Regarding the study as a whole: White British ancestry dominated among donors, who included more females, and clonal diversity was possibly underestimated.

Data came from immunoSEQ multiplex PCR; TCRdb stores just in-frame clones and leaves some out. This sample carries about 84,000 clones, about 86% of them seen once, and the ten largest clones take about 6%. Deletions cut 4 bases from V and 2 bases from J, with 13 bases between. Germline V lookup: CDR1 SGHRS, CDR2 YFSETQ. The CDR3 has 14 amino acids. Concerning this clone itself: Its antigen remains unknown.

Sequenced material: peripheral blood, taken 28 days after the second AZD1222 dose. The TCR comes from an adult who received the AZD1222 COVID-19 vaccine. The rearrangement links TRBV5-1 to TRBJ2-7; D remains unclear. CDR3 sequence (DNA): TGCGCCAGCAGCCTGGCGGCAGGTACCTACGAGCAGTACTTC. This sequence encodes CASSLAAGTYEQYF.